A selection of T cell receptor beta chains follows, all from one sample in a study of blood T cell repertoires in COVID-19. The assay was immunoSEQ multiplex PCR, and TCRdb's table has in-frame clones only and misses some. The table includes about 56,000 clones, about 85% detected once. The specimen sequenced was peripheral blood. The source is a woman older than 75 with acute or convalescent COVID-19. The CDR3 runs from the conserved cysteine through the conserved F or W. The D gene is left open where the match is weak. The size of a clone is reported for some rows only, either as once, few or many, or as a class for expanded clones.

NA,TRBJ2-7,TRBV5-6,NA,TGTGCCAGCAGCTTGGACCGGGGGAGCTCCTACGAGCAGTACTTC,CASSLDRGSSYEQYF
TRBD1,TRBJ2-6,TRBV9,NA,TGTGCCAGCAGCGTAGGGGACAGAAGTTCTGGGGCCAACGTCCTGACTTTC,CASSVGDRSSGANVLTF
NA,TRBJ2-7,TRBV7-9,NA,TGTGCCAGCAGCTTAGCGGGCAGCTACGAGCAGTACTTC,CASSLAGSYEQYF
TRBD1,TRBJ1-2,TRBV27,once,TGTGCCAGCCGTACCCGGGGACAGGGGGGCTATGGCTACACCTTC,CASRTRGQGGYGYTF
NA,TRBJ2-3,TRBV11-2,NA,TGTGCCAGCAGCTTCGTCGTGTGGGGCAGGAACACAGATACGCAGTATTTT,CASSFVVWGRNTDTQYF
TRBD2,TRBJ2-7,TRBV4-1,NA,TGCGCCAGCAGCCAAGATCGACTAGCGGGGTCCTACGAGCAGTACTTC,CASSQDRLAGSYEQYF
TRBD2,TRBJ2-2,TRBV30,NA,TGTGCCTGGCGACTAGCGGGGATTAACGGGGAGCTGTTTTTT,CAWRLAGINGELFF
NA,TRBJ2-5,TRBV6-6,NA,TGTGCCAGCAGTTACGGTGGCGGCGGCAAAGAGACCCAGTACTTC,CASSYGGGGKETQYF
TRBD1,TRBJ1-1,TRBV19,NA,TGTGCCAGTAGTTTCAGGGGGAGCACTGAAGCTTTCTTT,CASSFRGSTEAFF
NA,TRBJ1-3,TRBV19,NA,TGTGCCAGTAGTATAGATGTTTCGGGTGCTTACCTCTCTGGAAACACCATATATTTT,CASSIDVSGAYLSGNTIYF
NA,TRBJ1-2,TRBV14,NA,TGTGCCAGCAGCCTACGACGGGGAGACTATGGCTACACCTTC,CASSLRRGDYGYTF
NA,TRBJ2-3,TRBV2,NA,TGTGCCAGCCACAGTCCCAAGGGGGATACGCAGTATTTT,CASHSPKGDTQYF
NA,TRBJ1-2,TRBV5-1,NA,TGCGCCAGCAGCACAGGACAGTTCTATGGCTACACCTTC,CASSTGQFYGYTF
TRBD1,TRBJ1-2,TRBV28,NA,TGTGCCAGCAGTGGGACAGGGAGCCCGGGGGGCTACACCTTC,CASSGTGSPGGYTF
TRBD1,TRBJ2-4,TRBV2,NA,TGTGCCAGCGGAATGGGACAGGGCGGAAACATTCAGTACTTC,CASGMGQGGNIQYF
TRBD1,TRBJ1-3,TRBV19,NA,TGTGCCAGTAGTAGCCCGGGACAGCTCTCTGGAAACACCATATATTTT,CASSSPGQLSGNTIYF
NA,TRBJ1-2,TRBV30,NA,TGTGCCTGGAGTCTAAGTGGCTACACCTTC,CAWSLSGYTF
TRBD2,TRBJ2-1,TRBV2,NA,TGTGCCAGCCGGACTAGCGGGGGTTCCAATGAGCAGTTCTTC,CASRTSGGSNEQFF
TRBD2,TRBJ2-1,TRBV27,few,TGTGCCAGCAGCCCTACGCCCCTAGCGGGGGGCAAGTCCTACAATGAGCAGTTCTTC,CASSPTPLAGGKSYNEQFF
NA,TRBJ1-2,TRBV7-9,NA,TGTGCCAGCAGCCCAGGGTTGGCTAACTATGGCTACACCTTC,CASSPGLANYGYTF
NA,TRBJ1-3,TRBV25-1,once,TGTGCCAGCAGTGAATTGGGGGGTTCTGGAAACACCATATATTTT,CASSELGGSGNTIYF
NA,TRBJ1-5,TRBV6-5,few,TGTGCCAGCAGCCACAGGGATAGCAATCAGCCCCAGCATTTT,CASSHRDSNQPQHF
NA,TRBJ2-2,TRBV25-1,NA,TGTGCCAGCAGTGTTACTACGAACACCGGGGAGCTGTTTTTT,CASSVTTNTGELFF
NA,TRBJ2-7,TRBV5-4,NA,TGTGCCAGCAGCTTGGTCGGCAGGGGATACTCCTACGAGCAGTACTTC,CASSLVGRGYSYEQYF
TRBD1,TRBJ2-3,TRBV19,once,TGTGCCAGTAGTAGGACCGCGGGGACAGGGACAGATACGCAGTATTTT,CASSRTAGTGTDTQYF
NA,TRBJ1-1,TRBV10-1,NA,TGCGCCAGCAGCCAAGACTTGAACACTGAAGCTTTCTTT,CASSQDLNTEAFF
NA,TRBJ1-5,TRBV2,NA,TGTGCCAGCAGAGCCAGGGAGGGGTATTTTAGCAATCAGCCCCAGCATTTT,CASRAREGYFSNQPQHF
NA,TRBJ2-1,TRBV27,NA,TGTGCCAGCAGTCTAGCAGACCCCCGATACAATGAGCAGTTCTTC,CASSLADPRYNEQFF
TRBD2,TRBJ2-7,TRBV7-2,NA,TGTGCCAGCAGCTTACTAGCGGGGGAATACGAGCAGTACTTC,CASSLLAGEYEQYF
NA,TRBJ2-1,TRBV5-1,few,TGCGCCAGCACCCCCAGGGGATTGTTTTTGAATGAGCAGTTCTTC,CASTPRGLFLNEQFF
NA,TRBJ2-1,TRBV18,NA,TGTGCCAGCTCACCAACAGGGGGAGGGTTTGGGTTCTCCTACAATGAGCAGTTCTTC,CASSPTGGGFGFSYNEQFF
TRBD1,TRBJ1-5,TRBV6-2/TRBV6-3,NA,TGTGCCAGCAGTTCGTGGGTCGGGACAGTCTTTGAGCCCCAGCATTTT,CASSSWVGTVFEPQHF
TRBD2,TRBJ2-7,TRBV10-2,NA,TGCGCCAGCAGTAAAAACCCGCCGGGGGGTGATCGCCTCCACGAGCAGTACTTC,CASSKNPPGGDRLHEQYF
NA,TRBJ1-3,TRBV7-9,NA,TGTGCCAGCAGCGCCGACAGGCTCTCTGGAAACACCATATATTTT,CASSADRLSGNTIYF
NA,TRBJ1-2,TRBV3-1/TRBV3-2,NA,TGTGCCAGCAGACAGGGCACCCTTTTCTATGGCTACACCTTC,CASRQGTLFYGYTF
TRBD1,TRBJ1-2,TRBV3-1/TRBV3-2,NA,TGTGCCAGCAGCCCCGGGACAGGGGGCTACACCTTC,CASSPGTGGYTF
NA,TRBJ1-3,TRBV25-1,NA,TGTGCCAGCCTTGACACAAGCTCTGGAAACACCATATATTTT,CASLDTSSGNTIYF
NA,TRBJ2-7,TRBV9,NA,TGTGCCAGCGGCGTAGATCCGATGAGCTCCTACGAGCAGTACTTC,CASGVDPMSSYEQYF
NA,TRBJ2-1,TRBV2,few,TGTGCCAGCAGTGAAGCCCTTTCGGAGCAGTTCTTC,CASSEALSEQFF
TRBD2,TRBJ2-1,TRBV12-5,NA,TGTGCTAGTGGTTTGGGACTAGCATCGGCCCCTGAGCAGTTCTTC,CASGLGLASAPEQFF
TRBD1,TRBJ1-4,TRBV4-2,NA,TGTGCCAGCAGCCAAGGAGGGGGCGATGAAAAACTGTTTTTT,CASSQGGGDEKLFF
NA,TRBJ1-4,TRBV12-5,NA,TGTGCTAGTGGTTTGGTACTAGGAGGGGCCTTAGTTGGTGAAAAACTGTTTTTT,CASGLVLGGALVGEKLFF
NA,TRBJ1-5,TRBV19,NA,TGTGCCAGTAGCGACCGGGGTATGAACAATCAGCCCCAGCATTTT,CASSDRGMNNQPQHF
NA,TRBJ1-6,TRBV14,few,TGTGCCAGCAGCCAGCTTCCAGGGGCAAGTAATTCACCCCTCCACTTT,CASSQLPGASNSPLHF
NA,TRBJ2-1,TRBV2,NA,TGTGCCAGTAACCCGGGACTCTCGATCGCCGATGAGCAGTTCTTC,CASNPGLSIADEQFF
TRBD1,TRBJ2-1,TRBV5-1,NA,TGCGCCAGCAGCATACGACAGGGTTCCTACAATGAGCAGTTCTTC,CASSIRQGSYNEQFF
NA,TRBJ1-2,TRBV5-1,NA,TGCGCCAGCAGCCAGGGACCAGGGGCTAACTATGGCTACACCTTC,CASSQGPGANYGYTF
NA,TRBJ1-1,TRBV5-6,NA,TGTGCCAGCAGCTCCGGGACAAATAACACTGAAGCTTTCTTT,CASSSGTNNTEAFF
NA,TRBJ1-1,TRBV19,NA,TGTGCCATCAGGAGACCCGGGAGGAGTGACACTGAAGCTTTCTTT,CAIRRPGRSDTEAFF
TRBD1,TRBJ1-1,TRBV27,NA,TGTGCCAGCAGTTTGGGACAGGGAGGGTGGAACACTGAAGCTTTCTTT,CASSLGQGGWNTEAFF
NA,TRBJ2-3,TRBV12-5,NA,TGTGCTAGTGATGCGGGGAAAACAGATACGCAGTATTTT,CASDAGKTDTQYF
NA,TRBJ1-1,TRBV6-5,NA,TGTGCCAGCAGTTATCGACAGAAGAACACTGAAGCTTTCTTT,CASSYRQKNTEAFF
NA,TRBJ1-1,TRBV7-6,NA,TGTGCCAGCAGCTTAGGATCGCGGCAGCCTTGGAACACTGAAGCTTTCTTT,CASSLGSRQPWNTEAFF